What follows are 32 T cell receptor beta chains derived from one specimen sequenced in a study of beta chain features in type 1 diabetes. Expressed TCRB transcripts got sequenced, as all isolated RNA was reverse transcribed. Sequenced by immunoSEQ multiplex PCR; TCRdb stores in-frame clones only, minus some. The repertoire includes 65,000 to 100,000 clones, 30% to 40% of them detected once, and roughly 0.44% sits in the top ten. The sequenced material came from stem cell memory CD4+ T cells from blood. These receptors all come from a young woman in good health.

This clone has a count of ten or more. J is TRBJ2-5 and V is TRBV6-5, with D possibly being TRBD2 (6 bases). CDR1 is MNHEY, CDR2 SVGAGI, per germline. Trimming removed 4 bases from V and 4 bases from J, with 19 bases in between. The CDR3 has 16 residues. In nucleotides, the CDR3 is TGTGCCAGCAGTTCACTCTTCGGGGGTAACCGAGAGACCCAGTACTTC. Translated, it gives CASSSLFGGNRETQYF.

The V gene is TRBV27, the J gene TRBJ2-1; weak D call: TRBD1 (5 bases). CDR3 size: 15 residues. Germline V gene sequence: CDR1 MNHEY, CDR2 SMNVEV (reference sequence). The germline V and J ends were trimmed by 4 bases and 5 bases, with 15 bases remaining between them. The CDR3 bases are TGTGCCAGCAGTTACCAGGGTTCCCCTGACAATGAGCAGTTCTTC. Protein sequence: CASSYQGSPDNEQFF.

This chain joins TRBV10-3 and TRBJ2-3; the D gene is possibly TRBD2 (6 bases). CDR1 is ENHRY and CDR2 is SYGVKD in the germline V gene. The V end was cut by 0 bases, the J end by 1 base, with 11 bases between. The CDR3 is 16 amino acids. Here the CDR3 DNA reads TGTGCCATCAGTGAGTCTGTGGGGGGACGCACAGATACGCAGTATTTT. It yields the protein CAISESVGGRTDTQYF.

This clone was found many times. The chain is built from TRBV7-2 and TRBJ2-7; TRBD1 agrees at 9 bases. Germline values: CDR1 SGHTA, CDR2 FQGNSA. V was clipped by 3 bases and J by 4 bases; unmatched bases: 4. The CDR3 runs 14 residues. The CDR3, as DNA: TGTGCCAGCAGCTTCCGGGACAGGGAATACGAGCAGTACTTC. Translating gives CASSFRDREYEQYF.

J is TRBJ2-5 and V is TRBV9, with 7 bases matching TRBD2. Unmatched junction bases numbered 7, after V lost 0 bases and J lost 5 bases. The CDR3 consists of 15 residues. The germline CDR1 and CDR2 sequences are SGDLS and YYNGEE. The CDR3 is CASSVGGGGGETQYF. CDR3 in DNA: TGTGCCAGCAGCGTAGGAGGTGGCGGGGGTGAGACCCAGTACTTC.

V usage is TRBV5-1 and J usage is TRBJ2-2; TRBD2 matches 8 bases. This CDR3 contains 14 residues. Trimming at V came to 6 bases and at J to 7 bases, leaving 8 bases not matched to a gene. Germline V lookup: CDR1 SGHRS, CDR2 YFSETQ. As DNA, the CDR3 is TGCGCCAGCATGTGGAGCGGGGGCGGCGGGGAGCTGTTTTTT. It specifies CASMWSGGGGELFF.

V is TRBV7-2 and J is TRBJ2-5, with a tentative D call TRBD1 (5 bases). Germline CDR1 reads SGHTA; CDR2 reads FQGNSA. This CDR3 contains 14 residues. The ends were cut back, 5 bases at V and 3 bases at J, with 13 bases in the middle. The CDR3 DNA reads as TGTGCCAGCAGCCCCAGGGCTAGGGAAGAGACCCAGTACTTC. It codes for CASSPRAREETQYF.

The chain couples TRBV18 to TRBJ2-3, with D possibly being TRBD2 (5 bases). This CDR3 spans 13 amino acids. Trimming removed 4 bases from V and 5 bases from J, with 10 bases in between. Germline CDR1 and CDR2: KGHSH and LQKENI. The CDR3 sequence is CASSQNRGDTQYF. CDR3 nucleotide sequence: TGTGCCAGCTCACAGAACCGGGGAGATACGCAGTATTTT.

This clone was detected a few times. V usage is TRBV14 and J usage is TRBJ2-7; D unclear. CDR1 and CDR2 from the germline V gene are SGHDN and FVKESK. The CDR3 runs 13 residues. Trimming removed 3 bases from V and 7 bases from J, with 13 bases in between. CDR3 DNA sequence: TGTGCCAGCAGCCACGACTTTGGTGGTGAGCAGTACTTC. This encodes CASSHDFGGEQYF. Complete variable domain (other parts from reference TRBV14 and TRBJ2-7): EAGVTQFPSHSVIEKGQTVTLRCDPISGHDNLYWYRRVMGKEIKFLLHFVKESKQDESGMPNNRFLAERTGGTYSTLKVQPAELEDSGVYFCASSHDFGGEQYFGPGTRLTVT.

This clone was detected only a few times. The rearrangement joins TRBV30 to TRBJ1-1; 8 nucleotides align to TRBD1. Trimming took 4 bases from V and 1 from J; bases not matched to a gene: 2. The CDR3 runs to 13 residues. Per the germline V gene, CDR1 is GTSNPN and CDR2 is SVGIG (reference sequence). CDR3 loop: CAWMGQANTEAFF. Written as DNA, the CDR3 is TGTGCCTGGATGGGACAGGCGAACACTGAAGCTTTCTTT.

Concerning this clone itself: A junction boundary mismatches the germline segment, possibly from a read error. The V call is TRBV30, the J call TRBJ1-4; tentative D call: TRBD1 (5 bases). The CDR3 covers 13 residues. Germline V CDR1 and CDR2: GTSNPN, SVGIG (reference sequence). The CDR3 loop is CAWGTGTSEKLFF. CDR3 bases: TGTGCCTGGGGGACCGGGACTAGTGAAAAACTGTTTTTT.

V and J are TRBV2 and TRBJ2-7, with D possibly matching TRBD2 (5 bases). This CDR3 is built from 11 residues. The germline V gene has CDR1 SNHLY and CDR2 FYNNEI. V dropped 5 bases and J dropped 3 bases, with 5 bases sitting between them. The CDR3 bases are TGTGCCAGCAGTACTAGCTACGAGCAGTACTTC. Its translation: CASSTSYEQYF.

This clone was detected a few times. V and J are TRBV7-2 and TRBJ2-5; 7 bases fit TRBD1. There are 14 residues in the CDR3. CDR1 SGHTA and CDR2 FQGNSA come from the germline V gene. J gave up 1 base and V 5 bases, and 4 bases lay outside the gene matches. CDR3 nucleotide sequence: TGTGCCAGCAGCCGACAGGGTTCCCAAGAGACCCAGTACTTC. This translates into CASSRQGSQETQYF.

This clone was detected only a few times. The chain combines TRBV4-2 with TRBJ2-7; perhaps TRBD2 as D (5 bases). Between the trimmed V and J ends, which lost 4 bases and 0 bases, there was a span of 13 bases. Germline V gene sequence: CDR1 LGHNA, CDR2 YNFKEQ. The CDR3 is 15 amino acids. For the CDR3, the DNA is TGTGCCAGCAGCCCCACGGGATCCAACTCCTACGAGCAGTACTTC. It yields the protein CASSPTGSNSYEQYF.

This clone was observed a few times. V gene TRBV5-4 combines with J gene TRBJ2-3; maybe TRBD2 (6 bases). The CDR3 extends over 16 amino acids. Germline lookup yields CDR1 SGHNT and CDR2 YYREEE (reference sequence). Trimming took 3 bases from V and 0 from J, leaving 14 bases between them. The DNA for the CDR3 is TGTGCCAGCAGCTCGGACTATTCAACTAGCACAGATACGCAGTATTTT. It specifies CASSSDYSTSTDTQYF. Full variable domain (missing parts from reference TRBV5-4 and TRBJ2-3): ETGVTQSPTHLIKTRGQQVTLRCSSQSGHNTVSWYQQALGQGPQFIFQYYREEENGRGNFPPRFSGLQFPNYSSELNVNALELDDSALYLCASSSDYSTSTDTQYFGPGTRLTVL.

The chain couples TRBV7-2 to TRBJ2-1; 8 bases line up with TRBD2. CDR3 size: 15 residues. J was trimmed by 0 bases and V by 8 bases; bases with no gene match: 6. CDR1 is SGHTA and CDR2 is FQGNSA in the germline V gene. The CDR3 protein is CASAGSGSSYNEQFF. The CDR3 DNA follows: TGTGCCAGCGCAGGGAGCGGGAGCTCCTACAATGAGCAGTTCTTC.

The chain uses TRBV23-1 and TRBJ2-2; TRBD2 aligns across 13 bases. TRBV23-1 is recorded as an ORF, its role being uncertain. V was pared by 4 bases and J by 3 bases, with 11 bases of the junction left unmatched. CDR3 length: 19 residues. The CDR3, as DNA: TGCGCCAGCAGTCGTGGACTAGCGGGAGCCAGGAAGTACACCGGGGAGCTGTTTTTT. It codes for CASSRGLAGARKYTGELFF.

The rearrangement links TRBV30 to TRBJ2-1, with D possibly being TRBD2 (6 bases). The CDR3 loop spans 13 amino acids. V lost 3 bases, J lost 0 bases, and 6 bases lay in between. The germline CDR1 and CDR2 sequences are GTSNPN and SVGIG (reference sequence). CDR3 in DNA: TGTGCCTGGAGCGGGAGCTCCTACAATGAGCAGTTCTTC. Residues: CAWSGSSYNEQFF.

This chain joins TRBV2 and TRBJ2-1; TRBD2 matches at 11 bases. Trimming cost V 9 bases and J 6 bases; bases outside gene matches: 7. In germline, CDR1 is SNHLY, CDR2 FYNNEI. This CDR3 contains 14 residues. In DNA, the CDR3 is TGTGCCAGTAGAAGGGGGACTAGCGGCAATGAGCAGTTCTTC. Translating gives CASRRGTSGNEQFF.

The rearrangement joins TRBV30 to TRBJ1-2, with D tentatively TRBD1 (5 bases). This CDR3 has 13 residues. Trimming cost V 1 base and J 4 bases, with 10 bases left between them. Per germline, CDR1 GTSNPN and CDR2 SVGIG (reference sequence). CDR3 amino acids: CAWSGRGGYGYTF. CDR3 nucleotides: TGTGCCTGGAGTGGTAGGGGTGGCTATGGCTACACCTTC.

The V gene is TRBV30, the J gene TRBJ2-3; D ambiguous. The CDR3 has 14 residues. Germline lookup yields CDR1 GTSNPN and CDR2 SVGIG (reference sequence). Deletions cut 0 bases from V and 3 bases from J, with 10 bases between. CDR3 loop: CAWSVPPRTDTQYF. The CDR3, as DNA: TGTGCCTGGAGTGTCCCCCCCCGGACAGATACGCAGTATTTT. The full variable domain, its missing parts supplied by reference TRBV30 and TRBJ2-3, is SQTIHQWPATLVQPVGSPLSLECTVEGTSNPNLYWYRQAAGRGLQLLFYSVGIGQISSEVPQNLSASRPQDRQFILSSKKLLLSDSGFYLCAWSVPPRTDTQYFGPGTRLTVL.

V and J are TRBV4-2 and TRBJ2-7; tentative D call: TRBD2 (5 bases). Trimming pared 1 base from V and 4 bases from J, leaving 17 bases between. From germline, CDR1 is LGHNA and CDR2 YNFKEQ. The CDR3 is 16 amino acids. DNA of the CDR3: TGTGCCAGCAGCCAAGCGACGAGCGGAGCTATATACGAGCAGTACTTC. Protein product: CASSQATSGAIYEQYF.

The rearrangement links TRBV7-8 to TRBJ1-2, with D unresolved. The ends were cut back, 3 bases at V and 4 bases at J, with 12 bases in the middle. The CDR3 is 14 residues long. The germline V gene has CDR1 SGHVS and CDR2 FQNEAQ. This CDR3 reads CASSFSYSGYGYTF. The CDR3 coding sequence is TGTGCCAGCAGCTTCTCGTACAGCGGCTATGGCTACACCTTC.

V is TRBV2 and J is TRBJ1-1, with D unresolved. The CDR3 spans 17 residues. V was trimmed by 0 bases and J by 1 base, leaving 15 bases between them. Per the germline V gene, CDR1 is SNHLY and CDR2 is FYNNEI. The CDR3 is CASSEALREGKNTEAFF. The CDR3 nucleotides are TGTGCCAGCAGTGAAGCGCTTCGAGAGGGCAAGAACACTGAAGCTTTCTTT.

This chain joins TRBV11-3 and TRBJ2-5; tentatively, D is TRBD2 (7 bases). Trimming pared 1 base from V and 5 bases from J, leaving 17 bases between. The germline CDR1 and CDR2 sequences are SGHNT and YENEEA. CDR3 size: 16 residues. The CDR3 protein is CASSLVGAGARETQYF. CDR3 sequence (DNA): TGTGCCAGCAGCTTAGTCGGGGCGGGGGCCCGGGAGACCCAGTACTTC.

This clone has just a few counts. V and J are TRBV11-2 and TRBJ2-5; the D gene is possibly TRBD2 (5 bases). CDR1 is SGHAT, CDR2 FQNNGV, per germline. This CDR3 is built from 13 residues. The V end lost 8 bases, the J end lost 2 bases, and 12 bases lay between the germline ends. CDR3 coding DNA: TGTGCCAGCGGGAACGGGGAGCAAGAGACCCAGTACTTC. Translation gives CASGNGEQETQYF.

This clone was counted a few times. The same CDR3 can be traced to other DNA sequences in this sample. V and J are TRBV7-2 and TRBJ2-5; tentatively, D is TRBD2 (5 bases). This CDR3 comprises 13 residues. From germline, CDR1 is SGHTA and CDR2 FQGNSA. The V end was cut by 3 bases, the J end by 3 bases, with 8 bases between. CDR3 amino acids: CASSFKGEETQYF. The CDR3 nucleotides read TGTGCCAGCAGCTTTAAGGGAGAAGAGACCCAGTACTTC.

CDR3 protein: CASSAAYLGAGTGANVLTF. The CDR3 DNA sequence: TGTGCCAGCAGTGCTGCTTATCTGGGCGCGGGCACTGGGGCCAACGTCCTGACTTTC. The genes are TRBV6-1 and TRBJ2-6; weak D call: TRBD2 (5 bases). The CDR3 length is 19 residues. The V end was cut by 4 bases, the J end by 2 bases, with 21 bases between. The germline CDR1 and CDR2 sequences are MNHNS and SASEGT.

V is TRBV9 and J is TRBJ2-1; TRBD1 might be the D (6 bases). This CDR3 is built from 13 residues. Trimming removed 0 bases from V and 8 bases from J, with 9 bases in between. Germline V gene sequence: CDR1 SGDLS, CDR2 YYNGEE. The CDR3 sequence: CASSVGQAYEQFF. Written as DNA, the CDR3 is TGTGCCAGCAGCGTAGGACAGGCCTATGAGCAGTTCTTC.

V and J are TRBV5-4 and TRBJ1-5; D ambiguous. Trimming removed 0 bases from V and 4 bases from J, with 8 bases in between. The CDR3 has 14 amino acids. Germline CDR1 is SGHNT and CDR2 is YYREEE (reference sequence). The CDR3 region is CASSLDGLNQPQHF. The CDR3 DNA follows: TGTGCCAGCAGCTTGGATGGGCTGAATCAGCCCCAGCATTTT.

A few counts support this clone. The same CDR3 also results from other DNA sequences found in this sample. The V call is TRBV18, the J call TRBJ2-5; a weak D match, TRBD1 (6 bases). V lost 8 bases and J lost 0, with 10 bases in between. The CDR3 length is 13 residues. The germline V gene encodes CDR1 KGHSH and CDR2 LQKENI. This chain's CDR3 is CASSRDNQETQYF. CDR3 DNA sequence: TGTGCCAGCAGCCGGGACAACCAAGAGACCCAGTACTTC. The full variable domain, completed using reference TRBV18 and TRBJ2-5, is NAGVMQNPRHLVRRRGQEARLRCSPMKGHSHVYWYRQLPEEGLKFMVYLQKENIIDESGMPKERFSAEFPKEGPSILRIQQVVRGDSAAYFCASSRDNQETQYFGPGTRLLVL.

This clone appeared a single time. V is TRBV5-8 and J is TRBJ2-3; TRBD2 matches 10 bases. CDR3 length equals 16 residues. Trimming cost V 2 bases and J 6 bases; bases outside gene matches: 9. Germline lookup yields CDR1 SGHTS and CDR2 YDEGEE. Here the CDR3 reads CASSLGTSVISDTQYF. CDR3 coding DNA: TGTGCCAGCAGCTTAGGGACTAGCGTCATTTCCGATACGCAGTATTTT. Supplemented by reference TRBV5-8 and TRBJ2-3, the full variable domain reads EAGVTQSPTHLIKTRGQQATLRCSPISGHTSVYWYQQALGLGLQFLLWYDEGEERNRGNFPPRFSGRQFPNYSSELNVNALELEDSALYLCASSLGTSVISDTQYFGPGTRLTVL.